The T cell receptor (beta chain) described here comes from a study of CD8 T cells in ankylosing spondylitis (dated by TCRdb to about 2017). In terms of the full investigation: The study profiled T cell receptor beta repertoires in healthy donors and ankylosing spondylitis patients to find disease-linked TCR variants. The full study cohort comprised roughly 24 ankylosing spondylitis patients and around 100 healthy donors. Peripheral blood samples were taken, and synovial fluid was additionally collected from ankylosing spondylitis patients. The full study reports these points: Some motif variants had previously been reported in the synovial fluid and blood of reactive arthritis patients, which suggests shared mechanisms of disease initiation. The disease-linked clones were reported as significantly enriched in matched synovial fluid samples from ankylosing spondylitis patients. In peripheral blood, the disease-linked clones were found at relatively low frequencies and had a CD8+ phenotype. A TCR beta motif made up of fewer than 10 highly homologous amino acid variants appeared to be characteristic of blood from ankylosing spondylitis patients.

The junction shows trimming of 0 bases on V and 2 bases on J, plus 10 bases between the germline ends. The CDR3, from cysteine to phenylalanine, totals 15 residues. Just the 45-base CDR3 DNA is kept, in frame starting at base 1. Via the germline V gene, CDR1 is SGDLS and CDR2 YYNGEE. There are many counts of this clonotype. There is no known antigen for this receptor. No much larger clonotype is one base removed from it; base qualities were not supplied. The data were produced on an Illumina HiSeq 2500. Quantitative 5'-RACE with molecular barcodes was the method used to prepare the TCR beta libraries. Under the source paper's analysis protocol: A new computational method, built on a probabilistic model of VDJ rearrangement, was used to identify disease-linked TCR variants. TCRdb handled the public reads itself, with Q25 trimming in fastp and clone calling in MiXCR, and kept productive beta chains. When rows share a CDR3 protein, they turn into one entry using the most common DNA and genes. TCRdb, not the original authors, processed these V and J calls. For this sample there are roughly 490,000 distinct CDR3 sequences; under 5.5% appear just once. 3% to 4.5% of the sample comes from the top ten.

Rearrangement joined TRBV9 to TRBJ2-3; 5 matching bases give a weak D call of TRBD1. Input material: blood, either unsorted or a sorted T cell fraction (not recorded which). This TCR derives from a male donor with ankylosing spondylitis. The nucleotide sequence is given as TGTGCCAGCAGCGTAGAGCAGGGATTCACAGATACGCAGTATTTT. This sequence encodes CASSVEQGFTDTQYF.